A selection of T cell receptor beta chains follows, all from one sample in a study of T cells in Graves' hyperthyroidism and ophthalmopathy. From the multiplex PCR reads, TCRdb called clonotypes with MiXCR, one entry per CDR3 protein. This table has about 250,000 distinct CDR3 sequences, nearly 15% appearing once. The sample was blood. The source is a woman aged 45-65 years with Graves' hyperthyroidism that later progressed to Graves' ophthalmopathy. Each CDR3 is given with its conserved first and last residue. Fields, in order: V gene, D gene, J gene, clone size, CDR3 DNA, CDR3 protein. D genes are given only for firm matches. Only some rows state a clone size, as once, few, many or a class for expanded clones.

>TRBV27|.|TRBJ1-3|many
TGTGCCAGCGGGACCGTCGGAAACACCATATATTTT
CASGTVGNTIYF
>TRBV28|.|TRBJ2-5|many
TGTGCCAGCAGTCCGACCGTCACCCCGGAGACCCAGTACTTC
CASSPTVTPETQYF
>TRBV5-6|.|TRBJ2-3|many
TGTGCCAGCAGCTTGGTAGGGGGAGAAGTTACAGATACGCAGTATTTT
CASSLVGGEVTDTQYF
>TRBV7-8|.|TRBJ2-3|many
TGTGCCAGCAGCTCCCGGTTTGTTACGCAGTATTTT
CASSSRFVTQYF
>TRBV30|.|TRBJ1-1|many
TGTGCCTGGAGTGTCTGGGAGCGGGCTGAAGCTTTCTTT
CAWSVWERAEAFF
>TRBV7-6|.|TRBJ2-3|many
TGTGCCAGCAGCTTAGACCACGCAGATACGCAGTATTTT
CASSLDHADTQYF
>TRBV5-1|TRBD1|TRBJ2-1|many
TGCGCCAGCAACCGGGGACAGAGCTCCTACAATGAGCAGTTCTTC
CASNRGQSSYNEQFF
>TRBV28|.|TRBJ2-3|.
TGTGCCAGCAGTTCCCCACTGGGGTTAGCGGAACACACAGATACGCAGTATTTT
CASSSPLGLAEHTDTQYF
>TRBV4-1|.|TRBJ2-3|few
TGCGCCAGCAGCCGAATAGGTGGCCTAGGGGTACCGGATACGCAGTATTTT
CASSRIGGLGVPDTQYF
>TRBV5-1|.|TRBJ2-1|many
TGCGCCAGCAGCTTACCGGGAAAGAGCTCCTACAATGAGCAGTTCTTC
CASSLPGKSSYNEQFF
>TRBV4-1|.|TRBJ1-6|.
TGCGCCAGCAGCCCCGGCAGGGGAGGCTCCTATAATTCACCCCTCCACTTT
CASSPGRGGSYNSPLHF
>TRBV30|.|TRBJ1-4|few
TGTGCCTGGAGTGTACGAAGACCGGTCGAAAAACTGTTTTTT
CAWSVRRPVEKLFF
>TRBV20-1|.|TRBJ1-1|few
TGCAGTGCTAGACGGGCCTCAAGGAACACTGAAGCTTTCTTT
CSARRASRNTEAFF
>TRBV12-5|.|TRBJ1-3|.
TGTGCTAGTGGTTCCCCAACATCACTCCCGGGACCTACCTCTGGAAACACCATATATTTT
CASGSPTSLPGPTSGNTIYF
>TRBV6-5|TRBD2|TRBJ2-7|many
TGTGCCAGCAGTTACTCGGGTAGCGGGAGCTACGAGCAGTACTTC
CASSYSGSGSYEQYF
>TRBV5-1|.|TRBJ1-1|many
TGCGCCAGCAGCTCCTCAACAGGGACGGGTGAAGCTTTCTTT
CASSSSTGTGEAFF
>TRBV29-1|TRBD1|TRBJ2-7|many
TGCAGCGTTGAAGGGGACAGGAGGGACGAGCAGTACTTC
CSVEGDRRDEQYF
>TRBV5-1|TRBD2|TRBJ2-7|many
TGCGCCAGCTCCGGGACTAGCGGCTCCTACGAGCAGTACTTC
CASSGTSGSYEQYF
>TRBV28|.|TRBJ1-2|many
TGTGCCAGCAGTCTCCCCACACCGACCTATAAGGGTGACGGCTACACCTTC
CASSLPTPTYKGDGYTF
>TRBV18|.|TRBJ1-4|many
TGTGCCAGCTCACCAGCGGGGGGCTTCAATGAAAAACTGTTTTTT
CASSPAGGFNEKLFF
>TRBV4-1|TRBD2|TRBJ2-6|.
TGCGCCAGCAGCCAAGTTCGGGAGGCTGGGGCCAACGTCCTGACTTTC
CASSQVREAGANVLTF
>TRBV11-2|.|TRBJ1-4|many
TGTGCCAGCAGCCTACAGACAACTAATGAAAAACTGTTTTTT
CASSLQTTNEKLFF
>TRBV12-5|.|TRBJ2-1|few
TGTGCTAGTGGTTTGGTAATGTCGGGAGTAGGAAATGAGCAGTTCTTC
CASGLVMSGVGNEQFF
>TRBV19|TRBD1|TRBJ2-1|.
TGTGCCAGTAGTATTGTAGGGGGCGGTTTCTACAATGAGCAGTTCTTC
CASSIVGGGFYNEQFF
>TRBV2|.|TRBJ1-6|.
TGTGCCACCGGACGAATTGGCTCACCCCTCCACTTT
CATGRIGSPLHF
>TRBV5-1|TRBD1|TRBJ2-5|.
TGCGCCAGCAGGACAGGGGCCCAAGAGACCCAGTACTTC
CASRTGAQETQYF
>TRBV6-1|TRBD1|TRBJ1-5|many
TGTGCCAGCTCCCATGAGGCAGGGGGCGCGCAGCCCCAGCATTTT
CASSHEAGGAQPQHF
>TRBV2|.|TRBJ2-1|.
TGTGCCAGCAACGAGGGGAGGAGCTCCTACAATGAGCAGTTCTTC
CASNEGRSSYNEQFF
>TRBV15|.|TRBJ1-4|many
TGTGCCACCAGCAGGAGAGGGGGGAAACTGTTTTTT
CATSRRGGKLFF
>TRBV5-1|.|TRBJ1-1|many
TGCGCCAGCAGCGAGGTCCGGGGGGCCCCTGAAGCTTTCTTT
CASSEVRGAPEAFF
>TRBV18|.|TRBJ1-4|many
TGTGCCAGCTCACAGGACAGAGCTAATGAAAAACTGTTTTTT
CASSQDRANEKLFF
>TRBV11-3|.|TRBJ2-3|many
TGTGCCAGCAGCTTAAAGGGCTGGGGGCAAATGGATACGCAGTATTTT
CASSLKGWGQMDTQYF
>TRBV11-2|.|TRBJ2-7|many
TGTGCCAGCAGCCACACTAGGTCCTTTAGTAACGAGCAGTACTTC
CASSHTRSFSNEQYF
>TRBV7-8|.|TRBJ1-2|many
TGTGCCAGCAGCTTAGGTGCAGGGTTAGCCTACACCTTC
CASSLGAGLAYTF
>TRBV6-1|.|TRBJ1-5|many
TGTGCCAGCAGTGATCATAGGCAATTCAATCAACCCCAGCATTTT
CASSDHRQFNQPQHF
>TRBV19|.|TRBJ2-3|many
TGTGCCAGTAGTATATCGGGGAGCGCAGATACGCAGTATTTT
CASSISGSADTQYF
>TRBV30|.|TRBJ1-1|.
TGTGCCTGGAGTGTTATGGACACTGAAGCTTCCTTT
CAWSVMDTEASF
>TRBV10-3|TRBD2|TRBJ2-7|many
TGTGCCATCAGAGCGACAGGGACTAGCGGGAGTTACGAGCAGTACTTC
CAIRATGTSGSYEQYF
>TRBV5-8|TRBD1|TRBJ2-3|few
TGTGCCAGCAGAAGACAGGGGGCAACAGATACGCAGTATTTT
CASRRQGATDTQYF
>TRBV29-1|TRBD1|TRBJ1-4|.
TGCAGCGGAAGGACAGGCATTAATGAAAAACTGTTTTTT
CSGRTGINEKLFF
>TRBV28|.|TRBJ1-3|many
TGTGCCAGCAGTTTTGCAACTGTTATCCAGGGGTCTGGAAACACCATATATTTT
CASSFATVIQGSGNTIYF
>TRBV6-1|.|TRBJ2-2|.
TGTGCCGCCAATCAGGGGATGAACGCCGGGGAGCTGTTTTTT
CAANQGMNAGELFF
>TRBV28|.|TRBJ2-2|many
TGTGCCAGCAGTTTATTATCTCTGCGAGCGGTTCGGGCCGGGGAGCTGTTTTTT
CASSLLSLRAVRAGELFF
>TRBV6-1|TRBD1|TRBJ2-7|many
TGTGCCAGCAGGTCGGGACAGGGGAGCCACTACGAGCAGTACTTC
CASRSGQGSHYEQYF
>TRBV7-8|.|TRBJ2-1|many
TGTGCCAGCAGCTTAGAACGTGGACCCAATGAGCAGTTCTTC
CASSLERGPNEQFF
>TRBV2|.|TRBJ1-1|many
TGTGCCAGCAGGGCGCTCGGTAGCGAAGCTTTCTTT
CASRALGSEAFF
>TRBV28|TRBD1|TRBJ1-2|.
TGTGCCAGCAGTCCGACAGGGCATGGCTACACCTTC
CASSPTGHGYTF
>TRBV27|.|TRBJ1-2|many
TGTGCCAGCAAAAAAGACACGAGCGCCGGCTACACCTTC
CASKKDTSAGYTF
>TRBV10-2|.|TRBJ2-7|many
TGCGCCAGCAGTATGGGAGTCCCTAGCTACGAGCAGTACTTC
CASSMGVPSYEQYF
>TRBV11-2|.|TRBJ1-5|many
TGTGCCAGCAGCTTGTCTTGGGGACAGCCCCAGCATTTT
CASSLSWGQPQHF
>TRBV6-1|.|TRBJ2-1|.
TGTGCCAGCAGTCCCGACGGTCACAATGAGCAGTTCTTC
CASSPDGHNEQFF
>TRBV6-1|TRBD1|TRBJ2-7|.
TGTGCCAGCCACAGGGGGCACGACCAGTACTTC
CASHRGHDQYF
>TRBV2|.|TRBJ2-1|many
TGTGCCAGCAGTGAAGCGCTTCGGGCACCCTACAATGAGCAGTTCTTC
CASSEALRAPYNEQFF
>TRBV7-8|TRBD2|TRBJ2-1|many
TGTGCCAGCAGCTTCGGACTAGCTCCTAATGAGCAGTTCTTC
CASSFGLAPNEQFF
>TRBV7-9|.|TRBJ2-3|few
TGTGCCAGCAGCCCGATGATGCCCTCATGGGCAGATACGCAGTATTTT
CASSPMMPSWADTQYF
>TRBV7-9|TRBD1|TRBJ1-2|.
TGTGCCAGCAGCCACAATCCCGGGACAGGGGGTGGCTACACCTTC
CASSHNPGTGGGYTF
>TRBV28|.|TRBJ1-3|many
TGTGCCAGCACCACGTCTCTTGCCGGAAACACCATATATTTT
CASTTSLAGNTIYF
>TRBV5-8|TRBD1|TRBJ1-2|many
TGTGCCAGCACGGACAGGACTTCTAACTATGGCTACACCTTC
CASTDRTSNYGYTF
>TRBV12-3/TRBV12-4|TRBD1|TRBJ1-1|few
TGTGCCAGCAGTTTCTACACAGGGGCGGCTTTCTTT
CASSFYTGAAFF